This record looks at one T cell receptor beta chain sequence and its context. This clone's antigen is unknown. Base qualities were left out, and no much larger clone turns up one base away. The donors were some 39 Caucasian individuals from Russia, aged about 6 to 100 years, who were systemically healthy. Around 9.9 milliliters of peripheral blood were collected from each donor into EDTA-treated Vacutainer tubes. Ficoll-Paque density-gradient centrifugation was used to isolate PBMCs, with at least 6 million per sample. Total RNA, at least 6 micrograms per sample, was extracted from PBMCs with Trizol reagent. For every donor, an aliquot of PBMCs went through flow cytometry to measure the percentages of naive CD45RAhigh/CD27high T cells. The library was prepared using 5' RACE. The sample was run on an Illumina HiSeq 2500. A second PCR of 7 to 11 cycles was performed with a sample-barcoded 5' primer and a J-beta primer mix. A template-switch 5' adaptor carrying 12 random nucleotides introduced a unique molecular identifier onto each TCR beta cDNA molecule. Each sample yielded at least 3 million CDR3-containing paired-end reads. All of the RNA was converted into first-strand cDNA using the Mint cDNA synthesis kit, with a TRBC-specific oligonucleotide serving as the primer. Following uracil-DNA glycosylase treatment, all cDNA underwent a first 18-cycle PCR with the universal primers M1SS and BC2_uni_R. The original methods were these. For normalization, 1 million high-quality reads were randomly selected from each sample, with every read carrying a distinct molecular identifier. Reads with shared molecular identifiers were discarded instead of being binned into consensus sequences. CDR3 identification, clonotype clustering and error correction used MiTCR with a Q25 quality threshold and the strictest error-elimination algorithm. A nonparametric unseen species model with Euler transformation was used to estimate lower-bound total TCR beta diversity. TCRdb applied fastp at Q25 and MiXCR to the public reads, then kept only in-frame beta chains. When rows share a CDR3 protein, they turn into one entry using the most common DNA and genes. The V and J calls were not made by the authors but by TCRdb's processing. The sample has about 800,000 distinct CDR3 sequences on record, roughly 25% of them singletons. 3% to 4.5% of the sample lies in the top ten.

The data stem from a study of blood T cells in healthy people across ages (dated by TCRdb to between 2014 and 2016). Background on the whole study: In model experiments, template switching captured about one uniquely barcoded TCR beta cDNA molecule for every two T cells. The study analyzed two additional independent replicas of 1 million unique cDNA reads from the same blood draw for two donors, one aged 18 to 29 and one aged 80 or older. Donors were grouped into four age groups: young (average 16 years), middle-aged (less than 40), aged (about 59) and long-lived (around 82). Age-related changes in TCR beta repertoire diversity were measured in the study by deep sequencing normalized with unique cDNA molecular identifiers. The research as a whole found: Donor CMV infection status was unknown, potentially confounding age-related changes in expanded clonotypes. Observed TCR beta diversity correlated strongly with the percentage of naive T cells measured by flow cytometry. Observed TCR beta diversity per million T cells fell roughly linearly with age, and a significant reduction was already apparent by age approximately 40. Compared with the aged group, the long-lived group had more naive CD4+ T cells, fewer expanded clones and increased TCR diversity, a pattern suggesting age selection. Estimates of total diversity based on one million sequenced T cells were regarded as lower bounds and as underestimates. Conclusive comparison of naive and antigen-experienced compartments was prevented by the profiling of bulk unsorted PBMCs.

Reading the germline V gene gives CDR1 KGHDR and CDR2 SFDVKD. The trim is 4 bases for V and 2 bases for J, with a gap of 15 bases between the germline ends. The CDR3 measures 16 amino acids from cysteine to phenylalanine. Just the 48-base CDR3 DNA is kept, in frame starting at base 1. This same sample was also part of a study on T cells of mothers and their children. As that second study puts it: Nine systemically healthy Caucasian individuals served as donors, namely three mothers together with their six children. cDNA synthesis consumed the entire amount of extracted RNA, loaded at 1.5 ug RNA in each 15 ul reaction. In the second PCR, the M1S primer introduced both the sample barcodes and 2-4 random nucleotides. More than 8.5 million TCR beta CDR3 reads were obtained from each mother, and roughly 3 million reads were obtained from each child. Thymic selection shapes the output of TCR recombination in a similar way in related and unrelated pairs, and inherited differences have a minor effect. Normalized repertoire overlap was always found to be slightly, but never significantly, higher in related mother-child pairs than in unrelated mother-child pairs. No persistent microchimeric T cell clones were detected, at a sensitivity of roughly 93 clones per million clonotypes. In the study, deep NGS was used to compare the TCR beta repertoires of mothers and children, and features distinguishing related mother-child pairs from unrelated individuals were sought. On average, the children were roughly 11 +/- 4 years old, while the mothers were approximately 41 +/- 4 years old. After adapters were ligated using NEBNext reagents, the libraries underwent 100+100 nt paired-end sequencing on an Illumina HiSeq 2000. Mother and child libraries were prepared a month apart and sequenced in separate runs to prevent cross-contamination. For each donor, somewhere between about 450,000 and 2,200,000 distinct TCR beta clonotypes were identified. Naive TCR beta clonotypes were estimated from low-frequency clonotypes matched to each donor's FACS-determined naive share, without sorting.

The sequenced sample was blood. This chain joins TRBV24-1 to TRBJ2-3; the D gene is possibly TRBD1, with 6 bases matching. The TCR sequence derives from a boy younger than 18 in good health. The nucleotides are TGTGCCACCAGTGAGTCTATGACAGGTTACACAGATACGCAGTATTTT. Translated, this gives CATSESMTGYTDTQYF.